This note documents a single T cell receptor beta chain sequence. Its cognate antigen is unknown. This sample was included in a study of OX40 agonist ivuxolimab in advanced cancers. The overall study: Prior anti-PD-1, anti-PD-L1 or anti-CTLA-4 therapy did not bar entry, and more than 35% had some. Broader study findings: With doses of 0.1 to 3.0 mg/kg, CD4+ and CD8+ blood T cells had undergone clonal expansion by week 6.

Sequenced by immunoSEQ multiplex PCR; TCRdb stores in-frame clones only, minus some. This repertoire shows 100,000 or so clones, about 85% found once; its top ten account for about 3.8%. Trimming stripped 5 bases from V and 6 bases from J, with 6 bases between. The CDR3 contains 11 residues. In germline, CDR1 is SGHTA, CDR2 FQGNSA. This sequence joins TRBV7-2 and TRBJ2-3, with D hard to call. The material sequenced was CD4+ or CD8+ T cells sorted from blood, taken in a trial of the OX40 agonist ivuxolimab. The origin of this receptor is an adult with an advanced solid tumor such as melanoma, head and neck, liver or kidney cancer. The CDR3 DNA sequence: TGTGCCAGCAGCAGATGGGATACGCAGTATTTT. It is translated as CASSRWDTQYF.